This T cell receptor beta chain was identified during a study of response to subunit inactivated influenza vaccine. General study findings and limits: T cells newly recruited by each seasonal influenza vaccination are few, the authors suggested.

There are 16 residues in the CDR3. Germline CDR1 reads SGHTA; CDR2 reads FQGNSA. Trimming removed 2 bases from V and 5 bases from J, with 17 bases in between. As for this clonotype: Antigen unknown.

One entry per CDR3 protein results from TCRdb running MiXCR on the RT-PCR reads. This repertoire shows 600,000 to 700,000 distinct CDR3 sequences, approximately 15% found once; its top ten account for 6.5% to 8%. This sequence joins TRBV7-2 and TRBJ2-3; the D gene is possibly TRBD2 (6 bases). Sequenced here: PBMCs from blood, sampled 14 days before vaccination. This sequence originates from a man aged 45-65 years who received an inactivated influenza vaccine. CDR3 sequence reads: CASSLFPGERLDTQYF. DNA of the CDR3: TGTGCCAGCAGCTTATTTCCGGGGGAAAGGTTAGATACGCAGTATTTT. The full variable domain, completed using reference TRBV7-2 and TRBJ2-3, is GAGVSQSPSNKVTEKGKDVELRCDPISGHTALYWYRQSLGQGLEFLIYFQGNSAPDKSGLPSDRFSAERTGGSVSTLTIQRTQQEDSAVYLCASSLFPGERLDTQYFGPGTRLTVL.